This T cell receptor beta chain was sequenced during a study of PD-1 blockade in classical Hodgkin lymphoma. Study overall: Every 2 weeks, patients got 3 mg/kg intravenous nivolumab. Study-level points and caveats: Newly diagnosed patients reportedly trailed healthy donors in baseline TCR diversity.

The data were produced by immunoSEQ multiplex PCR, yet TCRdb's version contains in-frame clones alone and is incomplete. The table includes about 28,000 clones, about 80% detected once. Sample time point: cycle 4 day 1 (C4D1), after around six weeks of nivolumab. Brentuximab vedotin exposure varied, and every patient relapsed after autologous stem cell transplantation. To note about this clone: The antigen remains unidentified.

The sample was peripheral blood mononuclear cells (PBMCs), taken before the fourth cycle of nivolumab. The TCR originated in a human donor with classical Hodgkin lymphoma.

The CDR3 sequence is CAWSVGLRGAEAFF. DNA of the CDR3: TGTGCCTGGAGTGTCGGGCTTAGAGGCGCTGAAGCTTTCTTT. The gene calls are TRBV30 and TRBJ1-1; D call uncertain. The V gene lost 0 bases and the J gene lost 6 bases, with 14 bases spanning the gap. This CDR3 contains 14 residues. CDR1 GTSNPN and CDR2 SVGIG come from the germline V gene (reference sequence).